The 26 T cell receptor beta chains below were found in one sample sequenced in a study of blood T cell repertoires in COVID-19. Some clones are missing from TCRdb's copy, which holds only in-frame ones; the method was immunoSEQ multiplex PCR. The sample gives a few hundred thousand clones, around 92% of which show up once; 1.5% to 2% is in the top ten. What was sequenced was PBMCs or T cells enriched from blood (not recorded which). These receptors all come from a woman aged 55-75 years who had recovered from COVID-19.

The chain couples TRBV11-2 to TRBJ1-2, with D perhaps TRBD1 (5 bases). Germline CDR1 SGHAT, CDR2 FQNNGV. The CDR3 extends over 16 amino acids. Trimming pared 6 bases from V and 7 bases from J, leaving 24 bases between. The CDR3 bases are TGTGCCAGCAGAGCACTCCGCACCCGGGGGAAGGGTGGCTACACCTTC. Residues: CASRALRTRGKGGYTF.

The chain is built from TRBV4-1 and TRBJ2-7, with unresolved D. CDR3 length equals 12 residues. V was clipped by 1 base and J by 4 bases, with 5 bases between them. Germline loops: CDR1 MGHRA, CDR2 YSYEKL. CDR3 in DNA: TGCGCCAGCAGCCAAGCGGGTTACGAGCAGTACTTC. Its translation: CASSQAGYEQYF.

The chain couples TRBV6-5 to TRBJ2-1; D is possibly TRBD2 (7 bases). CDR1 is MNHEY, CDR2 SVGAGI, per germline. V was clipped by 6 bases and J by 10 bases, with 22 bases between them. The CDR3 loop spans 15 amino acids. Written as DNA, the CDR3 is TGTGCCAGCAGCCTTCGCTACGGGGGGCCACGGGAGCAGTTCTTC. This encodes CASSLRYGGPREQFF.

For the CDR3, the DNA is TGTGCCAGCAGCTTGAGGGGGGGCGCTGAAGCTTTCTTT. Protein product: CASSLRGGAEAFF. The chain is built from TRBV5-4 and TRBJ1-1, with D possibly being TRBD1 (6 bases). Germline lookup yields CDR1 SGHNT and CDR2 YYREEE (reference sequence). The V gene lost 1 base and the J gene lost 6 bases, with 10 bases spanning the gap. The CDR3 spans 13 residues.

The chain recombines TRBV11-2 with TRBJ1-2; perhaps TRBD1 as D (5 bases). The CDR3 is made up of 16 amino acids. Germline CDR1 is SGHAT and CDR2 is FQNNGV. V was shortened by 0 bases and J by 7 bases, with 18 bases between the two germline ends. The chain's CDR3 is CASSLEAGPVFAGYTF. The DNA of the CDR3 is TGTGCCAGCAGCTTAGAGGCAGGGCCCGTTTTTGCTGGCTACACCTTC. The full variable domain, rest sourced from reference TRBV11-2 and TRBJ1-2, is EAGVAQSPRYKIIEKRQSVAFWCNPISGHATLYWYQQILGQGPKLLIQFQNNGVVDDSQLPKDRFSAERLKGVDSTLKIQPAKLEDSAVYLCASSLEAGPVFAGYTFGSGTRLTVV.

This chain links TRBV19 with TRBJ1-1; a possible D gene is TRBD1 (6 bases). V was shortened by 5 bases and J by 6 bases, with 13 bases between the two germline ends. The germline CDR1 and CDR2 sequences are LNHDA and SQIVND (reference sequence). This CDR3 contains 13 residues. The CDR3 sequence: CASSATGTPEAFF. The DNA of the CDR3 is TGTGCCAGTAGTGCCACAGGGACCCCTGAAGCTTTCTTT.

The chain has TRBV30 and TRBJ2-1; 7 bases match TRBD2. J was trimmed by 2 bases and V by 2 bases; bases with no gene match: 3. The CDR3 length is 14 residues. Germline V gives CDR1 GTSNPN, CDR2 SVGIG (reference sequence). CDR3 nucleotide sequence: TGTGCCTGGAGTTGGGGGAGGGCCTACAATGAGCAGTTCTTC. Protein sequence: CAWSWGRAYNEQFF.

This rearrangement joins TRBV5-1 to TRBJ1-1; D perhaps matches TRBD1 (6 bases). Germline-derived CDR1 and CDR2 are SGHRS and YFSETQ. The CDR3 totals 15 residues. V was pared by 3 bases and J by 4 bases, with 16 bases between. The CDR3 DNA follows: TGCGCCAGCAGCTCAAACCCGGCAGGGGCCACTGAAGCTTTCTTT. It is translated as CASSSNPAGATEAFF.

This chain links TRBV5-1 with TRBJ2-1, with a weak D call TRBD2 (5 bases). Trimming left V 4 bases short and J 0 bases short, with 11 bases between. Per the germline V gene, CDR1 is SGHRS and CDR2 is YFSETQ. The CDR3 sequence is 15 residues long. This CDR3 is CASSLSVPSYNEQFF. As DNA, the CDR3 is TGCGCCAGCAGCCTTAGCGTCCCCTCCTACAATGAGCAGTTCTTC.

CDR3 loop: CASSYSMNTEAFF. The DNA of the CDR3 is TGTGCCAGCAGCTACAGTATGAACACTGAAGCTTTCTTT. The chain has TRBV7-6 and TRBJ1-1; D uncertain. Trimming cost V 4 bases and J 0 bases, with 6 bases left between them. Germline values: CDR1 SGHVS, CDR2 FNYEAQ. The CDR3 extends over 13 amino acids.

This clone was seen once. CDR3 sequence: CASSEQGFAEAFF. The CDR3 nucleotides read TGCGCCAGCAGTGAACAGGGGTTCGCTGAAGCTTTCTTT. V gene TRBV5-1 combines with J gene TRBJ1-1; 7 bases fit TRBD1. The CDR3 spans 13 residues. The ends lost 5 bases at V and 6 bases at J; junction bases unmatched: 7. The germline CDR1 and CDR2 sequences are SGHRS and YFSETQ.

V usage is TRBV28 and J usage is TRBJ1-6; no clear D. Per the germline V gene, CDR1 is MDHEN and CDR2 is SYDVKM. The V end was cut by 6 bases, the J end by 10 bases, with 16 bases between. The CDR3 is 14 amino acids. The CDR3 coding sequence is TGTGCCAGCAGCACGACAAAGTTAAGATCACCCCTCCACTTT. This gives the protein CASSTTKLRSPLHF.

The CDR3 loop is CASSLGTAVLDTQYF. Here the CDR3 DNA reads TGTGCCAGCAGCTTGGGTACCGCGGTTTTAGATACGCAGTATTTT. The genes are TRBV5-8 and TRBJ2-3; no clear D gene. Trimming stripped 0 bases from V and 5 bases from J, with 13 bases between. This CDR3 has 15 amino acids. Germline V gene data show CDR1 as SGHTS and CDR2 as YDEGEE.

The chain links TRBV2 to TRBJ2-7; TRBD1 agrees at 8 bases. Trimming took 3 bases from V and 3 from J; bases not matched to a gene: 7. This CDR3 is 15 amino acids long. Germline loops: CDR1 SNHLY, CDR2 FYNNEI. CDR3 loop: CASSDATGGSYEQYF. In nucleotides, the CDR3 is TGTGCCAGCAGTGATGCCACAGGGGGGAGCTACGAGCAGTACTTC.

As concerns this clone: One end of the junction is discordant with germline, which a read error may explain. The chain carries TRBV18 and TRBJ2-7; a weak D match, TRBD2 (6 bases). This CDR3 is 14 amino acids long. Looked up from germline, CDR1 is KGHSH and CDR2 is LQKENI. CDR3 DNA sequence: TGTGCCAGCTCACCTGAAGTCGGGGGAACTCGGGCCCCTTTC. Its translation is CASSPEVGGTRAPF.

This sequence joins TRBV7-3 and TRBJ2-2; D perhaps matches TRBD2 (6 bases). From germline, CDR1 is SGHTA and CDR2 FQGTGA. CDR3 length: 16 residues. Trimming took off 0 bases at V and 5 bases at J, with 13 bases between the two ends. The CDR3 here is CASSLTGLAPTGELFF. The CDR3 DNA is TGTGCCAGCAGCTTAACGGGCCTAGCGCCGACCGGGGAGCTGTTTTTT.

The table lists this clone with a count of one. The genes are TRBV6-5 and TRBJ2-3; D may be TRBD1 (6 bases). V was trimmed by 7 bases and J by 9 bases, leaving 17 bases between them. CDR1 is MNHEY and CDR2 is SVGAGI in the germline V gene. The CDR3 contains 13 residues. CDR3 protein: CASNEQNRDTQYF. The CDR3 DNA reads as TGTGCCAGCAACGAACAAAACAGGGACACGCAGTATTTT.

The chain links TRBV12-3 or TRBV12-4 to TRBJ2-2, with D tentatively TRBD1 (5 bases). This CDR3 spans 13 amino acids. V was clipped by 2 bases and J by 6 bases, with 7 bases between them. The CDR3 loop is CASSLRGPGELFF. The CDR3 DNA is TGTGCCAGCAGTTTAAGGGGCCCCGGGGAGCTGTTTTTT.

The rearrangement joins TRBV7-9 to TRBJ2-7, with 7 nucleotides matching TRBD1. This CDR3 contains 16 residues. CDR1 SEHNR and CDR2 FQNEAQ come from the germline V gene (reference sequence). The trim removed 4 bases at V and 3 bases at J, leaving 12 bases unmatched. CDR3 protein: CASSSPTGPSHYEQYF. In DNA, the CDR3 is TGTGCCAGCAGCTCACCGACAGGGCCCTCCCACTACGAGCAGTACTTC.

The V call is TRBV13, the J call TRBJ2-1; D gene uncertain. V was cut by 2 bases and J by 10 bases, with 6 bases left in between. Looked up from germline, CDR1 is PRHDT and CDR2 is FYEKMQ (reference sequence). The CDR3 runs 11 residues. In nucleotides, the CDR3 is TGTGCCAGCAGCTTATCGAGGGAGCAGTTCTTC. This encodes CASSLSREQFF.

The chain couples TRBV7-8 to TRBJ2-1, with a tentative D call TRBD2 (6 bases). Germline V gene data show CDR1 as SGHVS and CDR2 as FQNEAQ. The CDR3 length is 17 residues. V was cut by 1 base and J by 4 bases, with 17 bases left in between. The CDR3 DNA reads TGTGCCAGCAGCTTAGGGGGGGTAGCGGAGAGATACAATGAGCAGTTCTTC. Encoded protein: CASSLGGVAERYNEQFF. Full variable domain (remainder filled in from reference TRBV7-8 and TRBJ2-1): GAGVSQSPRYKVAKRGQDVALRCDPISGHVSLFWYQQALGQGPEFLTYFQNEAQLDKSGLPSDRFFAERPEGSVSTLKIQRTQQEDSAVYLCASSLGGVAERYNEQFFGPGTRLTVL.

This clone has just one count. The V gene is TRBV12-3 or TRBV12-4, the J gene TRBJ1-3; D possibly corresponds to TRBD1 (6 bases). This CDR3 contains 11 residues. V lost 3 bases to trimming and J lost 9 bases, with 6 bases between them. CDR3 sequence: CASSLGATIYF. The CDR3 DNA sequence: TGTGCCAGCAGTTTGGGGGCCACCATATATTTT.

This clone was seen a handful of times. This chain connects TRBV19 to TRBJ1-4, with 8 positions matching TRBD1. This CDR3 region has 16 residues. With V trimmed by 6 bases and J by 3 bases, 9 bases remained unmatched. Germline V gene sequence: CDR1 LNHDA, CDR2 SQIVND (reference sequence). Here the CDR3 reads CASSQPGGWANEKLFF. The CDR3 DNA sequence: TGTGCCAGTAGCCAACCAGGGGGCTGGGCTAATGAAAAACTGTTTTTT.

V and J are TRBV5-8 and TRBJ2-1; 7 positions agree with TRBD2. V lost 2 bases to trimming and J lost 9 bases; unmatched junction nucleotides: 8. The CDR3 runs to 14 residues. Per the germline V gene, CDR1 is SGHTS and CDR2 is YDEGEE. The CDR3 protein is CASSFFGGDGEQFF. CDR3 DNA sequence: TGTGCCAGCAGCTTTTTTGGGGGGGACGGTGAGCAGTTCTTC.

The chain couples TRBV7-8 to TRBJ1-6; no clear D. This CDR3 has 13 amino acids. CDR1 SGHVS and CDR2 FQNEAQ come from the germline V gene. With 2 bases removed from V and 7 bases from J, the gap between germline ends came to 6 bases. For the CDR3, the DNA is TGTGCCAGCAGCTTACCGGGGAATTCACCCCTCCACTTT. The encoded protein is CASSLPGNSPLHF.

V gene TRBV29-1 combines with J gene TRBJ2-2; tentative D call: TRBD1 (5 bases). The V end was cut by 6 bases, the J end by 2 bases, with 13 bases between. The CDR3 sequence is 14 residues long. Germline CDR1 SQVTM, CDR2 ANQGSEA. CDR3 in amino acids: CSVIFDRNTGELFF. CDR3 bases: TGCAGCGTGATATTTGACAGAAACACCGGGGAGCTGTTTTTT.